This T cell receptor beta chain was observed in a study of blood T cell repertoires in COVID-19. Overall study: COVID-19 samples collected from the United States, Italy and Spain covered acute and convalescent phases.

Individuals aged about 18 to 89 years were recruited from roughly 22 US areas. Grouping used clinical history reported by participants in a survey and questionnaire. Donors in Cohort 3 who had recovered were those with two negative PCRs, healthcare professional clearance, or resolution of their symptoms. The data were produced by immunoSEQ multiplex PCR, yet TCRdb's version contains in-frame clones alone and is incomplete. The repertoire holds about 150,000 clones, with about nine tenths as singletons. Per germline, CDR1 LNHNV and CDR2 YYDKDF (reference sequence). This CDR3 is built from 15 residues. Trimming took 1 base from V and 4 from J; bases not matched to a gene: 4.

Sequencing input: PBMCs or T cells enriched from blood (not recorded which). V usage is TRBV15 and J usage is TRBJ1-5; 7 bases fit TRBD1. The source of this sequence is a man between 50 and 59 years old who had recovered from COVID-19. CDR3 amino acids: CATSRVGRGNQPQHF. The CDR3 DNA follows: TGTGCCACCAGCAGAGTAGGCAGGGGGAATCAGCCCCAGCATTTT.